This T cell receptor beta chain originates from a study of regulatory T cells in long-lasting Graves disease. iRepertoire HTBI primers and Arm-PCR of CDR3 regions built TCR beta libraries. One entry per CDR3 protein, called by TCRdb with MiXCR from the multiplex PCR reads. Among some 490,000 distinct CDR3 sequences listed, around 12% were seen once. This clonotype was found many times. Its antigen is still unknown. Study findings and constraints: Persistent patients had more shared public clonotypes (approximately 2,700) than new patients (approximately 920). Persistent disease preferred TRBV28, TRBJ1-2 and TRBJ2-5.

V gave up 1 base and J gave up 10 bases, with 22 bases separating them. Per the germline V gene, CDR1 is MDHEN and CDR2 is SYDVKM. CDR3 length equals 17 residues. Indicated time point: newly diagnosed GD, antithyroid drugs for less than 3 months. PBMC RNA was the source of the TCR library. Peripheral blood, at nine milliliters, went into EDTA tubes. The same sample was also used in a study of T cells in Graves' hyperthyroidism and ophthalmopathy.

This chain links TRBV28 with TRBJ1-4, with D tentatively TRBD1 (6 bases). This TCR was sampled from a woman aged 25 to 39 with Graves disease. Sample: peripheral blood mononuclear cells (PBMCs), taken at new diagnosis, from a patient treated with antithyroid drugs. CDR3 loop: CASSLFMWGALPAKLFF. The CDR3 nucleotides read TGTGCCAGCAGTTTATTCATGTGGGGGGCCCTTCCTGCAAAACTGTTTTTT.